The 30 T cell receptor beta chains below all came from one sample that was sequenced in a study of T-cell reconstitution after alpha-beta-depleted transplantation in children. Study-level findings and limits: T-cell numbers and diversity, one year after transplant, stemmed largely from T cells that were newly produced.

No antigen has been assigned to these receptors. Unique molecular identifiers were used to barcode this TCRbeta library. In TCRdb, the PCR reads were re-called with MiXCR into one record per CDR3 protein. In the table there are approximately 300,000 distinct CDR3 sequences, roughly 7.8% of which are singletons. The specimen was peripheral blood, collected 360 days after TCRalphabeta/CD19-depleted stem cell transplant. The source of these receptors is a female patient aged 2-9 years who had a stem cell transplant for Fanconi anemia, so the T cells may come from the graft donor.

This clonotype was counted ten times or more. V usage is TRBV7-8 and J usage is TRBJ2-1; the D gene is possibly TRBD2 (6 bases). This CDR3 has 15 residues. The germline gives CDR1 SGHVS, CDR2 FQNEAQ. Trimming removed 1 base at V and 4 bases at J, with 11 bases between. DNA for the CDR3: TGTGCCAGCAGCTTAGGACTAGTCAGGTACAATGAGCAGTTCTTC. Its protein product is CASSLGLVRYNEQFF.

This clonotype was counted at least ten times. The chain uses TRBV27 and TRBJ2-2; 10 nucleotides agree with TRBD2. CDR1 and CDR2 from the germline V gene are MNHEY and SMNVEV (reference sequence). There are 17 residues in the CDR3. J gave up 5 bases and V 2 bases, and 8 bases lay outside the gene matches. The CDR3 DNA sequence: TGTGCCAGCAGTTTACCCCGGGCTAGCGGGAGAACCGGGGAGCTGTTTTTT. Translated: CASSLPRASGRTGELFF.

This clonotype has a count of ten or more. The chain couples TRBV6-2 or TRBV6-3 to TRBJ1-2, with D uncertain. The CDR3 extends over 15 amino acids. Germline V gives CDR1 MNHEY, CDR2 SVGEGT. V was clipped by 2 bases and J by 1 base, with 11 bases between them. CDR3 nucleotide sequence: TGTGCCAGCAGTTACACTTCGGGTCTTAACTATGGCTACACCTTC. Translation: CASSYTSGLNYGYTF.

In its sample, this clonotype was seen a few times. The V gene is TRBV2, the J gene TRBJ1-4; no firm D call. The germline V and J ends were trimmed by 6 bases and 4 bases, with 12 bases remaining between them. Germline assignment: CDR1 SNHLY and CDR2 FYNNEI. The CDR3 runs 14 residues. The CDR3 DNA sequence: TGTGCCAGCAGGCCGCGGGGATATAATGAAAAACTGTTTTTT. Protein: CASRPRGYNEKLFF.

This clonotype was picked up many times. CDR3 residues: CASSTQAETEKFF. CDR3 coding DNA: TGTGCCAGCAGCACACAGGCCGAGACAGAGAAGTTCTTC. The chain links TRBV9 to TRBJ2-1, with D tentatively TRBD1 (5 bases). Germline V gives CDR1 SGDLS, CDR2 YYNGEE. V lost 4 bases and J lost 14, with 19 bases in between. The CDR3 contains 13 residues.

In its sample, this clonotype was seen many times. The V gene is TRBV9, the J gene TRBJ1-3; the match to TRBD1 covers 7 bases. The CDR3 spans 13 residues. J gave up 3 bases and V 5 bases, and 2 bases lay outside the gene matches. Germline assignment: CDR1 SGDLS and CDR2 YYNGEE. The DNA for the CDR3 is TGTGCCAGCAGGCCAGGGGGTGGAAACACCATATATTTT. Translating it yields CASRPGGGNTIYF.

The chain employs TRBV4-3 and TRBJ2-7, with TRBD2 matching over 9 bases. CDR3 length: 17 amino acids. The germline CDR1 and CDR2 sequences are LGHNA and YSLEER. With V trimmed by 0 bases and J by 4 bases, 10 bases remained unmatched. The CDR3 DNA reads TGCGCCAGCAGCCAAGATCCTCCGCGGGGGGGCTGGTACGAGCAGTACTTC. This gives the protein CASSQDPPRGGWYEQYF.

At least ten counts were recorded for this clonotype. This sequence joins TRBV9 and TRBJ1-1, with D perhaps TRBD1 (5 bases). This CDR3 spans 16 amino acids. Trimming left V 4 bases short and J 1 base short, with 17 bases between. The germline CDR1 and CDR2 sequences are SGDLS and YYNGEE. CDR3 residues: CASSTRPGLGNTEAFF. The CDR3 nucleotides read TGTGCCAGCAGCACTCGACCGGGGCTGGGGAACACTGAAGCTTTCTTT.

This clonotype was detected many times. This sequence joins TRBV12-3 or TRBV12-4 and TRBJ2-7; 9 positions agree with TRBD1. Trimming removed 3 bases from V and 2 bases from J; junction bases left unmatched: 8. The CDR3 covers 16 residues. CDR3 in DNA: TGTGCCAGCAGTTTCAGGGGACAGGGAAACCCCTACGAGCAGTACTTC. It codes for CASSFRGQGNPYEQYF.

This clonotype was recorded many times. The genes are TRBV9 and TRBJ2-1; 8 bases are shared with TRBD2. Trimming cost V 0 bases and J 7 bases; bases outside gene matches: 9. Germline lookup yields CDR1 SGDLS and CDR2 YYNGEE. The CDR3 contains 16 residues. CDR3 DNA sequence: TGTGCCAGCAGCGTAGAAGGGCTAGCGGGCCTAAATGAGCAGTTCTTC. Residues: CASSVEGLAGLNEQFF.

This clonotype was detected ten times or more. V usage is TRBV28 and J usage is TRBJ1-1; D gene uncertain. The CDR3 sequence is 14 residues long. Germline values: CDR1 MDHEN, CDR2 SYDVKM. Between the trimmed V and J ends, which lost 7 bases and 7 bases, there was a span of 19 bases. The CDR3 nucleotides read TGTGCCAGCATTATCTCCAATATAAGGAGTGAAGCTTTCTTT. This codes for CASIISNIRSEAFF.

This clonotype was seen at least ten times. The genes are TRBV29-1 and TRBJ2-7; the D gene is possibly TRBD1 (6 bases). CDR3 size: 13 residues. Germline values: CDR1 SQVTM, CDR2 ANQGSEA. The V gene lost 5 bases and the J gene lost 3 bases, with 14 bases spanning the gap. The chain's CDR3 is CSVQQDSFYEQYF. CDR3 bases: TGCAGCGTTCAACAGGACAGTTTCTACGAGCAGTACTTC.

This clonotype was detected only a few times. The J gene is TRBJ2-5, the V gene TRBV14, with D hard to call. The length of the CDR3 is 13 residues. The germline V gene has CDR1 SGHDN and CDR2 FVKESK. V gave up 2 bases and J gave up 2 bases, with 6 bases separating them. CDR3 region: CASSQLHQETQYF. CDR3 nucleotides: TGTGCCAGCAGCCAATTACATCAAGAGACCCAGTACTTC.

The chain combines TRBV13 with TRBJ2-1; tentatively, D is TRBD2 (6 bases). The CDR3 covers 18 residues. V dropped 5 bases and J dropped 5 bases, with 25 bases sitting between them. The germline V gene encodes CDR1 PRHDT and CDR2 FYEKMQ (reference sequence). CDR3 in amino acids: CASSPRPRGSRGNNEQFF. The CDR3 nucleotides are TGTGCCAGCAGCCCTCGCCCTCGAGGGAGCCGCGGGAACAATGAGCAGTTCTTC.

This clonotype occurred many times. The rearrangement uses TRBV12-3 or TRBV12-4 and TRBJ2-1, with 7 bases that match TRBD2. The V and J ends lost 1 base and 0 bases, in that order; junction bases with no gene match: 3. This CDR3 spans 16 amino acids. The DNA for the CDR3 is TGTGCCAGCAGTTTAGTCGGGGGGAGCTCCTACAATGAGCAGTTCTTC. This translates into CASSLVGGSSYNEQFF.

At least ten counts were recorded for this clonotype. This chain connects TRBV6-5 to TRBJ2-7; D remains unclear. This CDR3 comprises 13 residues. Germline V gene lookup returns CDR1 MNHEY and CDR2 SVGAGI. The chain's CDR3 is CASSYSVVSLLSV. CDR3 coding DNA: TGTGCCAGCAGTTACTCGGTTGTTTCACTACTCTCTGTC.

This clonotype was observed at least ten times. This chain connects TRBV5-6 to TRBJ2-1; 9 bases align to TRBD1. CDR3 length equals 12 residues. CDR1 and CDR2 from the germline V gene are SGHDT and YYEEEE. V lost 0 bases to trimming and J lost 12 bases; unmatched junction nucleotides: 1. The DNA of the CDR3 is TGTGCCAGCAGCTTGGCGGGACAGGGGCAGTTCTTC. It encodes CASSLAGQGQFF.

The chain has TRBV7-9 and TRBJ1-6; perhaps TRBD1 as D (5 bases). Germline lookup yields CDR1 SEHNR and CDR2 FQNEAQ (reference sequence). CDR3 length: 16 residues. Trimming removed 0 bases at V and 6 bases at J, with 12 bases between. The CDR3 coding sequence is TGTGCCAGCAGCTTAGCACCCGGGGCGAGTAATTCACCCCTCCACTTT. As protein: CASSLAPGASNSPLHF.

This clonotype was seen a handful of times. V usage is TRBV7-9 and J usage is TRBJ1-2; weak D call: TRBD1 (5 bases). Trimming removed 3 bases from V and 4 bases from J, with 9 bases in between. The CDR3 has 13 residues. Germline CDR1 is SEHNR and CDR2 is FQNEAQ (reference sequence). The CDR3, as DNA: TGTGCCAGCAGCTTTCCGACAGCCTATGGCTACACCTTC. Encoded protein: CASSFPTAYGYTF.

This clonotype was picked up many times. The chain carries TRBV6-1 and TRBJ2-5; perhaps D is TRBD1 or TRBD2 (5 bases each). The CDR3 consists of 13 residues. The ends were cut back, 8 bases at V and 1 base at J, with 11 bases in the middle. From germline, CDR1 is MNHNS and CDR2 SASEGT. CDR3 protein: CASGRGRQETQYF. CDR3 coding DNA: TGTGCCAGCGGACGGGGCCGCCAAGAGACCCAGTACTTC.

Relative to its sample, this clonotype is medium-sized. The rearrangement uses TRBV4-2 and TRBJ2-7, with unresolved D. Trimming stripped 3 bases from V and 5 bases from J, with 11 bases between. CDR3 size: 13 residues. The germline gives CDR1 LGHNA, CDR2 YNFKEQ. The DNA for the CDR3 is TGTGCCAGCAGCCAGTTTTCCGGGCACGAGCAGTACTTC. This codes for CASSQFSGHEQYF.

The chain joins TRBV28 to TRBJ1-1, with 12 bases fitting TRBD1. The CDR3 is 17 residues long. The germline gives CDR1 MDHEN, CDR2 SYDVKM. V lost 6 bases and J lost 2; bases outside the gene matches: 10. Here the CDR3 DNA reads TGTGCCAGCAGGGGGGACCGGGACAGGGGGCATAACACTGAAGCTTTCTTT. This translates into CASRGDRDRGHNTEAFF.

This clonotype was observed a handful of times. The rearrangement links TRBV7-2 to TRBJ1-2, with 7 bases aligning to TRBD1. CDR1 and CDR2 (germline): SGHTA, FQGNSA. This CDR3 has 15 residues. V gave up 6 bases and J gave up 3 bases; unmatched junction bases: 10. CDR3: CASSPTQGVHYGYTF. The CDR3 DNA is TGTGCCAGCAGTCCTACGCAGGGGGTTCACTATGGCTACACCTTC.

As regards this clonotype: A junction end diverges from the germline sequence, so it may reflect a read error. The chain joins TRBV3-1 to TRBJ2-2, with D unresolved. This CDR3 contains 16 residues. CDR1 and CDR2 from the germline V gene are LGHDT and YNNKEL (reference sequence). The CDR3 reads CACSQSRVRITGELFF. As DNA, the CDR3 is TGTGCCTGCAGCCAATCTCGTGTCCGGATCACCGGGGAGCTGTTTTTT.

This clonotype was seen ten or more times. The rearrangement links TRBV21-1 to TRBJ2-7; TRBD2, the D gene given by the table, was not confirmed from the DNA. TRBV21-1 is reported as a pseudogene. The CDR3 is 15 residues long. CDR3 sequence: CASSKGKRGLYEQYF. The DNA for the CDR3 is TGTGCCAGCAGCAAAGGAAAGCGGGGACTGTACGAGCAGTACTTC.

This clonotype was recorded at least ten times. V and J are TRBV29-1 and TRBJ2-3, with TRBD1 matching over 9 bases. V shed 6 bases and J 6 bases; nucleotides not matched to a gene: 7. This CDR3 spans 13 amino acids. CDR1 is SQVTM and CDR2 is ANQGSEA in the germline V gene. CDR3 sequence: CSVGDRASDTQYF. The CDR3 DNA reads TGCAGCGTGGGGGACAGGGCATCGGATACGCAGTATTTT.

The CDR3 nucleotides are TGTGCCAGCAGTAAGGTCGGCGGGAGACCCGGGGAGCTGTTTTTT. Amino acid sequence: CASSKVGGRPGELFF. This rearrangement joins TRBV7-9 to TRBJ2-2; TRBD2 agrees at 7 bases. Germline lookup yields CDR1 SEHNR and CDR2 FQNEAQ (reference sequence). V shed 6 bases, J shed 6 bases, and the junction held 10 bases outside the gene matches. This CDR3 comprises 15 residues.

This clonotype was observed a few times. This sequence joins TRBV20-1 and TRBJ2-3; no clear D. The CDR3 has 15 residues. Trimming stripped 2 bases from V and 0 bases from J, with 12 bases between. Germline V gene data show CDR1 as DFQATT and CDR2 as SNEGSKA (reference sequence). CDR3 residues: CSARRFRASTDTQYF. CDR3 DNA sequence: TGCAGTGCTAGACGATTTCGGGCTAGCACAGATACGCAGTATTTT.

This clonotype was counted at least ten times. The rearrangement uses TRBV28 and TRBJ1-5; D is ambiguous. V dropped 3 bases and J dropped 7 bases, with 10 bases sitting between them. CDR1 MDHEN and CDR2 SYDVKM come from the germline V gene. The CDR3 length is 13 residues. Here the CDR3 DNA reads TGTGCCAGCAGTTTTTCCCCTCTGCAGCCCCAGCATTTT. Protein product: CASSFSPLQPQHF.

This clonotype has a count of ten or more. The V gene is TRBV5-8, the J gene TRBJ2-1, with TRBD2 matching 10 bases. The CDR3 sequence is 17 residues long. The J segment lost 4 bases and the V segment lost 1 base, leaving 8 bases of the junction unmatched. CDR1 SGHTS and CDR2 YDEGEE come from the germline V gene. The CDR3 region is CASSLTILAGLYNEQFF. CDR3 DNA: TGTGCCAGCAGCTTGACCATACTAGCGGGGCTGTACAATGAGCAGTTCTTC.